This T cell receptor (beta chain) appears in the sequencing data of a study of cytomegalovirus exposure and HLA in healthy donors. V lost 0 bases and J lost 3; bases outside the gene matches: 10. The CDR3 runs 18 residues. Germline V CDR1 and CDR2: LGHNA, YSLEER. Clones were sequenced by immunoSEQ multiplex PCR, and TCRdb holds only the in-frame ones, with some missing. The sample holds roughly 250,000 clones; 85% to 90% are singletons and the top ten take around 2.6%. The V and J genes are TRBV4-3 and TRBJ1-5; 8 nucleotides match TRBD1. The receptor comes from a man younger than 35 in good health and CMV-seronegative. The sample was PBMCs. The CDR3: CASSQEAGRDRSNQPQHF. CDR3 coding DNA: TGCGCCAGCAGCCAAGAGGCGGGCCGGGACAGGTCCAATCAGCCCCAGCATTTT.